This T cell receptor beta chain was identified in a study of CD8 T cells in Susac syndrome. Reverse transcription of about 0.5 to 1 ug RNA was carried out with random hexamers. Amplification of the TCR beta CDR3 was carried out by immunoSEQ multiplex PCR, which spanned a total of 54 Vbeta and 13 Jbeta segments. From the immunoSEQ multiplex PCR reads, TCRdb called clonotypes with MiXCR, one entry per CDR3 protein. The profile shows over 140,000 distinct CDR3 sequences, roughly 94% of them singletons. CDR3 size: 16 residues. The V and J ends lost 2 bases and 5 bases, in that order; junction bases with no gene match: 12. From germline, CDR1 is DFQATT and CDR2 SNEGSKA (reference sequence). CD8+ and CD4+ T cells were negatively isolated; TEMRA cells were FACS-enriched.

The sample consisted of CD4+ T cells from PBMCs. The sequence derives from a human donor with Susac syndrome. V usage is TRBV20-1 and J usage is TRBJ2-5; 9 bases map to TRBD2. The CDR3 here is CSARLAGLRSGETQYF. Written as DNA, the CDR3 is TGCAGTGCTAGACTAGCGGGGTTAAGATCCGGGGAGACCCAGTACTTC.